Sequencing of this T cell receptor beta chain was carried out in a study of spatial heterogeneity in lung cancer. The CDR3 length is 16 residues. Trimming cost V 4 bases and J 2 bases; bases outside gene matches: 5. Germline V gene sequence: CDR1 SGHDT, CDR2 YYEEEE. This clonotype was seen repeatedly, ten times or more. Time point given: sample taken at primary tumor resection. In each case, whole RNA from tumor, nontumor lung or frozen PBMC was sequenced unsorted. Every TCR cDNA molecule bore a unique molecular identifier. TCRdb fed the 5' RACE reads into MiXCR, producing one record per CDR3 protein. The sample holds 6,000 to 8,500 distinct CDR3 sequences, roughly 5% seen once.

This chain connects TRBV5-6 to TRBJ2-7; 14 bases are a match to TRBD2. The source material was normal lung tissue next to the tumor, sampled at surgery. The TCR sequence derives from a female donor with early-stage non-small cell lung cancer. This CDR3 reads CASSLTTSGRAYEQYF. CDR3 DNA: TGTGCCAGCAGCCTTACGACTAGCGGGAGGGCCTACGAGCAGTACTTC.